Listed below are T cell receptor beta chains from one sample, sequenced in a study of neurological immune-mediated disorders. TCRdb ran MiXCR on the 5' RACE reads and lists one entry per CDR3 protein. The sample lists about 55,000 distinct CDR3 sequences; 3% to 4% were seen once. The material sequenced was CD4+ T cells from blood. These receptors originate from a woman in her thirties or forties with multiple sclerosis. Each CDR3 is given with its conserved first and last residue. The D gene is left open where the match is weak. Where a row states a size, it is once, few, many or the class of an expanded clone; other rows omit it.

DNA: TGTGCCATCATGGGCGCGAGTAGCACAGATACGCAGTATTTT
CDR3: CAIMGASSTDTQYF
V: TRBV10-3
size: many
J: TRBJ2-3
length: 14
D: NA

DNA: TGTGCCAGTAGCGACAGGGTCAATCTCAATGAGCAGTTCTTC
CDR3: CASSDRVNLNEQFF
V: TRBV19
size: many
J: TRBJ2-1
length: 14
D: TRBD1

DNA: TGTGCCATCAGCCGGGACAGATCTTCTGAAGCTTTCTTT
CDR3: CAISRDRSSEAFF
V: TRBV10-3
size: many
J: TRBJ1-1
length: 13
D: TRBD1

DNA: TGCAGCGCCCGGGTCGGGGGGGATGAGCAGTTCTTC
CDR3: CSARVGGDEQFF
V: TRBV29-1
size: NA
J: TRBJ2-1
length: 12
D: TRBD2

DNA: TGTGCCAGCAGCCAAGACGATCGAACGGTAATGAACACTGAAGCTTTCTTT
CDR3: CASSQDDRTVMNTEAFF
V: TRBV4-2
size: many
J: TRBJ1-1
length: 17
D: NA

DNA: TGCAGCGTTGAAAGCCAGGGGGCGCTTGGCTACACCTTC
CDR3: CSVESQGALGYTF
V: TRBV29-1
size: many
J: TRBJ1-2
length: 13
D: TRBD1

DNA: TGTGCCAGCAGCCAGACCGCCTTAATCCGCACAGATACGCAGTATTTT
CDR3: CASSQTALIRTDTQYF
V: TRBV14
size: many
J: TRBJ2-3
length: 16
D: NA

DNA: TGTGCCAGCAGCCCGACGGTATATAATTCACCCCTCCACTTT
CDR3: CASSPTVYNSPLHF
V: TRBV9
size: many
J: TRBJ1-6
length: 14
D: NA

DNA: TGTGCCAGCAGCTTTAAGGGGTCGGGGTACAATGAGCAGTTCTTC
CDR3: CASSFKGSGYNEQFF
V: TRBV13
size: many
J: TRBJ2-1
length: 15
D: NA

DNA: TGTGCCAGCAGTGTTGACAGGGGGCAAACTGAAGCTTTCTTT
CDR3: CASSVDRGQTEAFF
V: TRBV2
size: many
J: TRBJ1-1
length: 14
D: TRBD1

DNA: TGTGCCAGCAGAAATCCAACAGGGTTGGTCGGCTACACCTTC
CDR3: CASRNPTGLVGYTF
V: TRBV7-2
size: many
J: TRBJ1-2
length: 14
D: NA

DNA: TGTGCCATCAGCCAGGGGTATAACTATGGCTACACCTTC
CDR3: CAISQGYNYGYTF
V: TRBV10-3
size: many
J: TRBJ1-2
length: 13
D: NA

DNA: TGCAGCGTAGCCTTCGACAGGGGGCATGGCTACACCTTC
CDR3: CSVAFDRGHGYTF
V: TRBV29-1
size: many
J: TRBJ1-2
length: 13
D: TRBD1

DNA: TGCGCCAGCAGCTTTAGTCTAGCGGGGGGAAATGAGCAGTTCTTC
CDR3: CASSFSLAGGNEQFF
V: TRBV5-1
size: many
J: TRBJ2-1
length: 15
D: TRBD2

DNA: TGTGCCAGCAGGGAGGAAAGGGGGCACCATGAGCAGTTCTTC
CDR3: CASREERGHHEQFF
V: TRBV6-2/TRBV6-3
size: many
J: TRBJ2-1
length: 14
D: TRBD1

DNA: TGCGCCAGCAGCTTGATAGGGCAGAACACTGAAGCTTTCTTT
CDR3: CASSLIGQNTEAFF
V: TRBV5-1
size: many
J: TRBJ1-1
length: 14
D: NA

DNA: TGCGCCAGCACCGCAACAGGGGACTCCTACGAGCAGTACTTC
CDR3: CASTATGDSYEQYF
V: TRBV5-1
size: many
J: TRBJ2-7
length: 14
D: TRBD1

DNA: TGTGCCAGCCAGAGGGGACTAGCGGGGTATGAGCAGTTCTTC
CDR3: CASQRGLAGYEQFF
V: TRBV12-3/TRBV12-4
size: many
J: TRBJ2-1
length: 14
D: TRBD2

DNA: TGTGCCAGCAGCTTAGCGGCGCGGGGACCTAATCAGCCCCAGCATTTT
CDR3: CASSLAARGPNQPQHF
V: TRBV7-8
size: few
J: TRBJ1-5
length: 16
D: NA

DNA: TGTGCCGTGGGCCGGGCCTCCCAAGAGACCCAGTACTTC
CDR3: CAVGRASQETQYF
V: TRBV12-3/TRBV12-4
size: many
J: TRBJ2-5
length: 13
D: NA

DNA: TGTGCCAGCACCCTTCTCCGCTATGGCTACACCTTC
CDR3: CASTLLRYGYTF
V: TRBV7-2
size: many
J: TRBJ1-2
length: 12
D: NA

DNA: TGTGCCAGCAGTGGGGGGACAGGAGTCACCTTC
CDR3: CASSGGTGVTF
V: TRBV12-3/TRBV12-4
size: many
J: TRBJ1-2
length: 11
D: TRBD1

DNA: TGCAGTGCTAGAGTTAGGGCCGGGGAGCTGTTTTTT
CDR3: CSARVRAGELFF
V: TRBV20-1
size: many
J: TRBJ2-2
length: 12
D: NA

DNA: TGTGCCACCGACGAGCGGGGGGACACAGATACGCAGTATTTT
CDR3: CATDERGDTDTQYF
V: TRBV10-3
size: many
J: TRBJ2-3
length: 14
D: TRBD2

DNA: TGTGCCAGCAGTTCTTTCGGGACAGGGGAAATAAATGAGCAGTTCTTC
CDR3: CASSSFGTGEINEQFF
V: TRBV6-2/TRBV6-3
size: many
J: TRBJ2-1
length: 16
D: TRBD1

DNA: TGTGCCAGCAGCTTCAGGGGAGGGGGCAATCAGCCCCAGCATTTT
CDR3: CASSFRGGGNQPQHF
V: TRBV7-2
size: many
J: TRBJ1-5
length: 15
D: NA

DNA: TGCGCCAGCAGCAAGGAGGGGAACGAGCAGTACTTC
CDR3: CASSKEGNEQYF
V: TRBV5-1
size: many
J: TRBJ2-7
length: 12
D: NA

DNA: TGTGCCAGCAGTTACTCTTCAGGCCTCTATGGCTACACCTTC
CDR3: CASSYSSGLYGYTF
V: TRBV6-6
size: many
J: TRBJ1-2
length: 14
D: NA

DNA: TGCAGTGCTAATCTTGCAAACATTCAGTACTTC
CDR3: CSANLANIQYF
V: TRBV20-1
size: many
J: TRBJ2-4
length: 11
D: NA

DNA: TGTGCCAGCAGCTTAGACAGGCCTTCTTATGGCTACACCTTC
CDR3: CASSLDRPSYGYTF
V: TRBV7-8
size: many
J: TRBJ1-2
length: 14
D: NA